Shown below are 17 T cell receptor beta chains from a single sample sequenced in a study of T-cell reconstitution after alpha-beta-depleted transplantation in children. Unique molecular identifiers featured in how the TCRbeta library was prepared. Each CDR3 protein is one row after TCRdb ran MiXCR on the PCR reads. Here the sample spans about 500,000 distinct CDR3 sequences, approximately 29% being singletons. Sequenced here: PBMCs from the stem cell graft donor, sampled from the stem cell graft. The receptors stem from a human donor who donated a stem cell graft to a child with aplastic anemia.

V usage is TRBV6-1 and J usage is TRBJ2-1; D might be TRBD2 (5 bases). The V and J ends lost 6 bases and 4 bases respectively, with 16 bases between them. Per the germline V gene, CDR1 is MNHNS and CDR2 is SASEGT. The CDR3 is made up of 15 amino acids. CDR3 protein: CASSERTLNYNEQFF. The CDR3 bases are TGTGCCAGCAGCGAAAGGACTCTAAATTACAATGAGCAGTTCTTC.

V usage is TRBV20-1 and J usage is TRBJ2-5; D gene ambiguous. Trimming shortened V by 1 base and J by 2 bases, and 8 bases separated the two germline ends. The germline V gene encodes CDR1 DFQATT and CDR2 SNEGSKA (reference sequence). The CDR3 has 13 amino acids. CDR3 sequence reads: CSARAPQQETQYF. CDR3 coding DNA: TGCAGTGCTAGAGCTCCCCAGCAAGAGACCCAGTACTTC.

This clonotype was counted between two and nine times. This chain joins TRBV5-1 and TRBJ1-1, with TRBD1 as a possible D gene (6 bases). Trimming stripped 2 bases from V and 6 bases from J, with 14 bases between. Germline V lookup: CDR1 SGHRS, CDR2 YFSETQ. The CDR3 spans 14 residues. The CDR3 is CASSLTQGRAEAFF. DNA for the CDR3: TGCGCCAGCAGCTTAACTCAGGGGAGGGCTGAAGCTTTCTTT. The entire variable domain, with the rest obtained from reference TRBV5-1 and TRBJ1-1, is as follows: KAGVTQTPRYLIKTRGQQVTLSCSPISGHRSVSWYQQTPGQGLQFLFEYFSETQRNKGNFPGRFSGRQFSNSRSEMNVSTLELGDSALYLCASSLTQGRAEAFFGQGTRLTVV.

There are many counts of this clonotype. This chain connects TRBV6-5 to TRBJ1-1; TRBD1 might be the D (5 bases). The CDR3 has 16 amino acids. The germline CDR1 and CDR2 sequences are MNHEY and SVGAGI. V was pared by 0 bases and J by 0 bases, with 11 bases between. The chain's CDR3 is CASSYSGGIMNTEAFF. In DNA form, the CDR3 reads TGTGCCAGCAGTTACTCGGGGGGAATAATGAACACTGAAGCTTTCTTT.

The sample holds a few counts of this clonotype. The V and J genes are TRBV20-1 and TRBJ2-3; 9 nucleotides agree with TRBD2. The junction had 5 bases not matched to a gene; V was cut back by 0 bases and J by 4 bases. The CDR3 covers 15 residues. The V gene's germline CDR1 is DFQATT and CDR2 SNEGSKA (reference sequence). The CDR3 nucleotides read TGCAGTGCTAGAGATCTAAGCGGGAGGTCAGATACGCAGTATTTT. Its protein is CSARDLSGRSDTQYF.

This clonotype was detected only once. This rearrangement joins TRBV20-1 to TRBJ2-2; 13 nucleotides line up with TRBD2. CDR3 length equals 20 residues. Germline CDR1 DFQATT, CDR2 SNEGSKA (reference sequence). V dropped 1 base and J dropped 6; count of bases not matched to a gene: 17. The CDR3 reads CSARGAVGTSGVLRAGELFF. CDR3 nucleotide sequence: TGCAGTGCTAGAGGAGCGGTCGGGACTAGCGGGGTCCTTAGGGCCGGGGAGCTGTTTTTT.

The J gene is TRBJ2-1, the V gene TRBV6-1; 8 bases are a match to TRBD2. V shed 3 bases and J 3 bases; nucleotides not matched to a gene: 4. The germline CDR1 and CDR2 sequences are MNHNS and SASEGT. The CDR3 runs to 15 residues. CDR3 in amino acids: CASSDRAGDYNEQFF. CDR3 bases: TGTGCCAGCAGTGATCGAGCGGGAGACTACAATGAGCAGTTCTTC.

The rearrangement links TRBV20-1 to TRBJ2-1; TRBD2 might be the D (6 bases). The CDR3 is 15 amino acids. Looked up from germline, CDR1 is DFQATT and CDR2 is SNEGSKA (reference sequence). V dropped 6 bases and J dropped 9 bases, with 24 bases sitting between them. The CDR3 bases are TGCAGTGCCAGTTTCCTACTAGCAGTCCGAGCTGAGCAGTTCTTC. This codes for CSASFLLAVRAEQFF.

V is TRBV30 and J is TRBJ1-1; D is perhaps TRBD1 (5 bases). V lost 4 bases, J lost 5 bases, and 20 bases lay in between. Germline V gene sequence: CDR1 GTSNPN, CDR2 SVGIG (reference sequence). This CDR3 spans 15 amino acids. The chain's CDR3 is CAWTLGVMMGTEAFF. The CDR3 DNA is TGTGCCTGGACCTTAGGGGTAATGATGGGGACTGAAGCTTTCTTT. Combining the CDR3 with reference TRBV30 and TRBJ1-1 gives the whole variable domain SQTIHQWPATLVQPVGSPLSLECTVEGTSNPNLYWYRQAAGRGLQLLFYSVGIGQISSEVPQNLSASRPQDRQFILSSKKLLLSDSGFYLCAWTLGVMMGTEAFFGQGTRLTVV.

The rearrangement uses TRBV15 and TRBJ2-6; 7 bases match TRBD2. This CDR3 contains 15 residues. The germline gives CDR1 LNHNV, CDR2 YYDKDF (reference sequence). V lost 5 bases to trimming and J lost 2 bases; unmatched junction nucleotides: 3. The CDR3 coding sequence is TGTGCCACCAGCTACCGGGAGGCTGGGGCCAACGTCCTGACTTTC. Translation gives CATSYREAGANVLTF. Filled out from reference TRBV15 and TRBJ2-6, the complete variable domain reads DAMVIQNPRYQVTQFGKPVTLSCSQTLNHNVMYWYQQKSSQAPKLLFHYYDKDFNNEADTPDNFQSRRPNTSFCFLDIRSPGLGDTAMYLCATSYREAGANVLTFGAGSRLTVL.

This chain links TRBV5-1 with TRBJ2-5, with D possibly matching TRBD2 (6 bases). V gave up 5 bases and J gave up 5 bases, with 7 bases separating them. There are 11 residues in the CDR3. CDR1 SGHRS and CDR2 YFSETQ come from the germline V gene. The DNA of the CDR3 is TGCGCCAGCAGACTAGCCGAGACCCAGTACTTC. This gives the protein CASRLAETQYF.

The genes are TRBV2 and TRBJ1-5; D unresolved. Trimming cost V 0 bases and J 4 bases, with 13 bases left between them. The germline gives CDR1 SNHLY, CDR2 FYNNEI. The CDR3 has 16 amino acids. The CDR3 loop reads CASSEAGLVGNQPQHF. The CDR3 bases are TGTGCCAGCAGTGAAGCGGGCCTGGTGGGGAATCAGCCCCAGCATTTT.

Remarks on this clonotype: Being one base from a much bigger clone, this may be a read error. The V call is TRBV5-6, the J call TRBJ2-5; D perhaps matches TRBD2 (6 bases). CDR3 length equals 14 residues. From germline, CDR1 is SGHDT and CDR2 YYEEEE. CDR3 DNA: TGTTCCAGCAGCTCGGAGTCGGGGGAAGAGACCCAGTACTTC. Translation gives CSSSSESGEETQYF.

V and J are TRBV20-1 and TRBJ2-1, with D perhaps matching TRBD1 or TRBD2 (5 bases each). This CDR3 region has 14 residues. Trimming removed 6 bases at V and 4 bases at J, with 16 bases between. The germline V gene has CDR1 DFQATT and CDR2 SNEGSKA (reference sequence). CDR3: CSARSWDPYNEQFF. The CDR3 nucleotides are TGCAGTGCCCGATCATGGGACCCATACAATGAGCAGTTCTTC.

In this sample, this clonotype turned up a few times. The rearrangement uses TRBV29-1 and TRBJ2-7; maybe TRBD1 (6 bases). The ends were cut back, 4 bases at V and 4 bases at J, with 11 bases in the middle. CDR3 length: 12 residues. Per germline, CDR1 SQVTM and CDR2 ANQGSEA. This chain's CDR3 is CSVGQAGYEQYF. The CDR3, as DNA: TGCAGCGTTGGACAGGCCGGTTACGAGCAGTACTTC.

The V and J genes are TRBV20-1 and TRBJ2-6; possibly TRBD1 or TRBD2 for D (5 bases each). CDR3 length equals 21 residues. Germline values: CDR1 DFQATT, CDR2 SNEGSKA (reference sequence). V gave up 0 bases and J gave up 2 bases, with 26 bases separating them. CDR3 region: CSAREIPTTGRLSAGANVLTF. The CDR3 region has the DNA TGCAGTGCTAGAGAGATTCCGACTACAGGAAGACTGTCCGCTGGGGCCAACGTCCTGACTTTC.

CDR3 amino acids: CASSPQPQASTETQYF. The CDR3 nucleotides are TGTGCCAGCAGCCCGCAGCCGCAGGCCAGCACGGAGACCCAGTACTTC. V usage is TRBV7-2 and J usage is TRBJ2-5; D remains ambiguous. The CDR3 spans 16 residues. V shed 5 bases and J shed 5 bases, with 21 bases lying between them. Germline CDR1 and CDR2: SGHTA and FQGNSA.